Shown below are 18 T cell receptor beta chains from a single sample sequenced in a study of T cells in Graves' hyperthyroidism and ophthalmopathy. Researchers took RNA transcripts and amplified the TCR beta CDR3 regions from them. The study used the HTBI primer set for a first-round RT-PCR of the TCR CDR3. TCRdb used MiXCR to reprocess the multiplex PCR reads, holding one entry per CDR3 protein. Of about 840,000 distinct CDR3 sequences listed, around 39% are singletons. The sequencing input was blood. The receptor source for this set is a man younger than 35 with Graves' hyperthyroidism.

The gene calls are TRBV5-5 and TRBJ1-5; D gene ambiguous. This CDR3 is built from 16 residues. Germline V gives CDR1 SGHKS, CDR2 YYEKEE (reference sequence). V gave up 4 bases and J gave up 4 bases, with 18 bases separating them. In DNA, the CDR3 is TGTGCCAGCAGCCTATTGACCGAGCGGGGAAATCAGCCCCAGCATTTT. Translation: CASSLLTERGNQPQHF.

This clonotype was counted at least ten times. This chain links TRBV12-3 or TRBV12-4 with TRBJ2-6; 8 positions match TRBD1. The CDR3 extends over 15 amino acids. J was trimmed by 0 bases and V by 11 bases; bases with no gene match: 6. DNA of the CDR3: TGTGCCGTTGGACAGGGCGCCTCTGGGGCCAACGTCCTGACTTTC. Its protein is CAVGQGASGANVLTF.

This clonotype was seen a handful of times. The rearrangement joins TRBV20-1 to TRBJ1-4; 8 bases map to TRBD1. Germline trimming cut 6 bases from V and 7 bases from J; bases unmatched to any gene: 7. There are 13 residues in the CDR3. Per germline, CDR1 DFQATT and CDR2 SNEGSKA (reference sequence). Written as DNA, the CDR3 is TGCAGTGCCAGTCCAGGGGGCGGTGAAAAACTGTTTTTT. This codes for CSASPGGGEKLFF.

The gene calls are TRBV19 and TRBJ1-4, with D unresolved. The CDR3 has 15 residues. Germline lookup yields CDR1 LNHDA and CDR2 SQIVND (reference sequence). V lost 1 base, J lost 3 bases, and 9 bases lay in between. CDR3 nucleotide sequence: TGTGCCAGTAGTATAGTTTTGGCGGCTAATGAAAAACTGTTTTTT. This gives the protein CASSIVLAANEKLFF.

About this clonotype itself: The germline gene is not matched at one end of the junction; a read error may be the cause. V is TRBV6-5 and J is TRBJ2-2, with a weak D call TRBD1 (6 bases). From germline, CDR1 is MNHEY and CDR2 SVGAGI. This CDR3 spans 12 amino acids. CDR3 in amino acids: CASSQLRGGLFF. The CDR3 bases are TGTGCCAGCAGTCAACTCAGAGGGGGGCTGTTTTTT.

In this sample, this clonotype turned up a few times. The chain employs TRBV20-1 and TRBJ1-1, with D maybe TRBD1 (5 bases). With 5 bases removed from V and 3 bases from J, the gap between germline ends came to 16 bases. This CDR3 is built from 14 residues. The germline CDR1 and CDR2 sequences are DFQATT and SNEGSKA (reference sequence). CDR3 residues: CSAPKWGGDTEAFF. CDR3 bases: TGCAGTGCTCCGAAGTGGGGAGGGGACACTGAAGCTTTCTTT.

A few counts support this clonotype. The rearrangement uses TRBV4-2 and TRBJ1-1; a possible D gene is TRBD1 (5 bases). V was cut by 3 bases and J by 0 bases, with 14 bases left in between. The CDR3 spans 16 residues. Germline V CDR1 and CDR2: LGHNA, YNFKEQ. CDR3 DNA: TGTGCCAGCAGCCAGGCTGTCGGGACGGTGAACACTGAAGCTTTCTTT. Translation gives CASSQAVGTVNTEAFF.

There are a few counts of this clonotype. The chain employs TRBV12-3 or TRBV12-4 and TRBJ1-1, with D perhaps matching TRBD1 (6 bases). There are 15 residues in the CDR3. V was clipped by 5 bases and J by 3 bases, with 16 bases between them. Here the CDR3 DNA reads TGTGCCAGCAGTCCCCTCGGGGGGGCGTACACTGAAGCTTTCTTT. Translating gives CASSPLGGAYTEAFF.

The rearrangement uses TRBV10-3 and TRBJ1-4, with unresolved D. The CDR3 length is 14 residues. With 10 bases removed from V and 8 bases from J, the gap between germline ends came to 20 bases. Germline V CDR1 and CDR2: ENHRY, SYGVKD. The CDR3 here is CATSWGTPAEKLFF. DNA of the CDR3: TGTGCCACCTCGTGGGGTACTCCCGCAGAAAAACTGTTTTTT.

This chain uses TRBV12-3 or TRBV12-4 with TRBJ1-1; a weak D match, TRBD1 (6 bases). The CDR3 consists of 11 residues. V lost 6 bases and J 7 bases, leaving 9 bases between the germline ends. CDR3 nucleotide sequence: TGTGCCAGCAGGGCGGACAGTGAAGCTTTCTTT. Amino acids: CASRADSEAFF.

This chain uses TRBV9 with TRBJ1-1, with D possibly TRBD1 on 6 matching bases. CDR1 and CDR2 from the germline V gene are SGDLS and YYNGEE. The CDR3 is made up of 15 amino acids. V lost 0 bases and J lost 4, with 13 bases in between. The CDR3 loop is CASSVVGTTGTEAFF. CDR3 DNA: TGTGCCAGCAGCGTAGTGGGGACAACGGGCACTGAAGCTTTCTTT. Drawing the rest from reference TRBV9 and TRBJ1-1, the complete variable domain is DSGVTQTPKHLITATGQRVTLRCSPRSGDLSVYWYQQSLDQGLQFLIQYYNGEERAKGNILERFSAQQFPDLHSELNLSSLELGDSALYFCASSVVGTTGTEAFFGQGTRLTVV.

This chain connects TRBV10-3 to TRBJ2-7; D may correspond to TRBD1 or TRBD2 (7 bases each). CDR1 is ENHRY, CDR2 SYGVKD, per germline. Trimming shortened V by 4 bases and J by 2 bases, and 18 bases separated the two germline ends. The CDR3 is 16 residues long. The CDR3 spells CAISAGGQYLPYEQYF. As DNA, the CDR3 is TGTGCCATCAGTGCGGGGGGACAGTATCTTCCCTACGAGCAGTACTTC.

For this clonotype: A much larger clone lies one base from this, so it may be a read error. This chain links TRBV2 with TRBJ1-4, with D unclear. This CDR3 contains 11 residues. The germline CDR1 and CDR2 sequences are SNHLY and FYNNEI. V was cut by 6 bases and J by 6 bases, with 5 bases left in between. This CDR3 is CASRADEKLFF. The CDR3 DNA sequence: TGTGCCAGCAGGGCAGATGAAAAACTGTTTTTT.

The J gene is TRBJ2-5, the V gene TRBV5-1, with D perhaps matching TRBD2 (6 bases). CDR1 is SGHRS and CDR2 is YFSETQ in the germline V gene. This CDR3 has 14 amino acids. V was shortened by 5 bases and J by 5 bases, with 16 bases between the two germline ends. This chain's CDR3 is CASSRGELGETQYF. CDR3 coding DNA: TGCGCCAGCAGTCGCGGGGAGTTGGGGGAGACCCAGTACTTC.

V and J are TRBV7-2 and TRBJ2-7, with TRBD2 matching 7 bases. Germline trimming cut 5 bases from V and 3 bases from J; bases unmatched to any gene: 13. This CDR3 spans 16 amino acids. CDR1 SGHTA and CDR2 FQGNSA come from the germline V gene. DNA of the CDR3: TGTGCCAGCAGCCTGGGAGCGGGGACTACCCTCTACGAGCAGTACTTC. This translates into CASSLGAGTTLYEQYF.

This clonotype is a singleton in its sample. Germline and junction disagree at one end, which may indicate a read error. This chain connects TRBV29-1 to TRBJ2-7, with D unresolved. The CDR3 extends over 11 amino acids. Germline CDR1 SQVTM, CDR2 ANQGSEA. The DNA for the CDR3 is TGCAGCATTAGTCAGTCCTACGAGCAGTGCTTC. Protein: CSISQSYEQCF.

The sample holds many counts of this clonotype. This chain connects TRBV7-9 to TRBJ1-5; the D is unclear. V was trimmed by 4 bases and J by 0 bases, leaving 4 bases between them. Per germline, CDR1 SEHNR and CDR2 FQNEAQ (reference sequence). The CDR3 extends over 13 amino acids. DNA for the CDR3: TGTGCCAGCAGCTCCGATAGCAATCAGCCCCAGCATTTT. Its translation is CASSSDSNQPQHF.

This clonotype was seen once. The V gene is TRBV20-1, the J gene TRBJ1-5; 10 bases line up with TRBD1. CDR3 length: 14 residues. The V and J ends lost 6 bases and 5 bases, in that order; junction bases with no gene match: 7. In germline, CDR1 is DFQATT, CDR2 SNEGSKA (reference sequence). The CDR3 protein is CSAGWGTGDQPQHF. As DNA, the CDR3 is TGCAGTGCCGGATGGGGGACAGGGGATCAGCCCCAGCATTTT.